Below, 32 T cell receptor beta chains from the same sample are listed, as sequenced in a study of OX40 agonist ivuxolimab in advanced cancers. Here immunoSEQ multiplex PCR was the method, and the copy in TCRdb shows in-frame clones only, minus some. The sample has 50,000 to 70,000 clones; approximately 86% are singletons. Sequenced here: CD4+ or CD8+ T cells sorted from blood, sampled in a trial of the OX40 agonist ivuxolimab. These receptors all come from an adult with an advanced solid tumor such as melanoma, head and neck, liver or kidney cancer.

This rearrangement joins TRBV5-4 to TRBJ2-1; D is undetermined. The V end was cut by 0 bases, the J end by 0 bases, with 7 bases between. Germline loops: CDR1 SGHNT, CDR2 YYREEE (reference sequence). The CDR3 is 15 amino acids. The CDR3 region is CASSLVGSSYNEQFF. In DNA, the CDR3 is TGTGCCAGCAGCTTGGTCGGTAGCTCCTACAATGAGCAGTTCTTC. Full variable domain (rest looked up from reference TRBV5-4 and TRBJ2-1): ETGVTQSPTHLIKTRGQQVTLRCSSQSGHNTVSWYQQALGQGPQFIFQYYREEENGRGNFPPRFSGLQFPNYSSELNVNALELDDSALYLCASSLVGSSYNEQFFGPGTRLTVL.

The chain employs TRBV11-2 and TRBJ2-1; 8 nucleotides align to TRBD2. Germline values: CDR1 SGHAT, CDR2 FQNNGV. The CDR3 spans 15 residues. V was pared by 5 bases and J by 10 bases, with 13 bases of the junction left unmatched. In DNA form, the CDR3 reads TGTGCCAGCAGCCCGACTCGGACTAGCCTTTGGGAGCAGTTCTTC. It is translated as CASSPTRTSLWEQFF.

The chain links TRBV7-6 to TRBJ1-5, with D unclear. The CDR3 has 12 residues. Trimming cost V 5 bases and J 7 bases, with 9 bases left between them. Germline CDR1 SGHVS, CDR2 FNYEAQ. The CDR3 loop reads CASSHILQPQHF. In nucleotides, the CDR3 is TGTGCCAGCAGCCATATCTTACAGCCCCAGCATTTT.

The J gene is TRBJ2-3, the V gene TRBV7-9; no reliable D call. From germline, CDR1 is SEHNR and CDR2 FQNEAQ (reference sequence). CDR3 length: 13 amino acids. V lost 5 bases, J lost 3 bases, and 9 bases lay in between. CDR3 amino acids: CASSPPPTDTQYF. In DNA form, the CDR3 reads TGTGCCAGCAGCCCCCCCCCGACAGATACGCAGTATTTT.

The CDR3 region is CASSVDTAGETQYF. The CDR3 bases are TGTGCCAGCAGCGTAGACACAGCCGGGGAGACCCAGTACTTC. The J gene is TRBJ2-5, the V gene TRBV9; D ambiguous. V was pared by 0 bases and J by 5 bases, with 11 bases between. Germline CDR1 and CDR2: SGDLS and YYNGEE. This CDR3 spans 14 amino acids.

V is TRBV25-1 and J is TRBJ2-7; 8 bases map to TRBD2. Germline CDR1 MGHDK, CDR2 SYGVNS. The CDR3 has 14 residues. The J segment lost 2 bases and the V segment lost 5 bases, leaving 5 bases of the junction unmatched. The CDR3 DNA sequence: TGTGCCAGCAGTAACCTAGCGGGTACCTACGAGCAGTACTTC. Translation gives CASSNLAGTYEQYF.

This chain connects TRBV25-1 to TRBJ1-2; D gene uncertain. Germline CDR1 is MGHDK and CDR2 is SYGVNS. The V end lost 4 bases, the J end lost 2 bases, and 17 bases lay between the germline ends. This CDR3 is 16 amino acids long. CDR3 amino acids: CASSGLDYLANYGYTF. CDR3 DNA sequence: TGTGCCAGCAGTGGGCTGGACTACTTAGCCAACTATGGCTACACCTTC.

V usage is TRBV18 and J usage is TRBJ1-5; 7 nucleotides line up with TRBD1. Germline V lookup: CDR1 KGHSH, CDR2 LQKENI. Unmatched junction bases numbered 14, after V lost 3 bases and J lost 9 bases. The length of the CDR3 is 16 residues. The CDR3 region is CASSPLRGELYRPQHF. The CDR3 bases are TGTGCCAGCTCACCTCTCAGGGGGGAACTATATCGGCCCCAGCATTTT.

This clone has just a few counts. The CDR3 protein is CAKGGQNTGELFF. The CDR3 bases are TGTGCCAAAGGTGGACAGAACACCGGGGAGCTGTTTTTT. The rearrangement joins TRBV25-1 to TRBJ2-2; a possible D gene is TRBD1 (5 bases). The V gene's germline CDR1 is MGHDK and CDR2 SYGVNS. The CDR3 contains 13 residues. Trimming left V 10 bases short and J 1 base short, with 10 bases between.

The V and J genes are TRBV6-4 and TRBJ2-1; 10 bases line up with TRBD2. CDR3 size: 14 residues. The germline V gene has CDR1 MRHNA and CDR2 SNTAGT. V trimming: 10 bases; J trimming: 8 bases; junction bases outside the gene matches: 11. The chain's CDR3 is CATDRAGGPHEQFF. CDR3 sequence (DNA): TGTGCCACCGACCGAGCGGGGGGGCCTCATGAGCAGTTCTTC.

The V and J genes are TRBV5-4 and TRBJ2-7; tentatively, D is TRBD1 (5 bases). Germline V gene data show CDR1 as SGHNT and CDR2 as YYREEE (reference sequence). CDR3 length equals 14 residues. V dropped 2 bases and J dropped 2 bases, with 11 bases sitting between them. The DNA of the CDR3 is TGTGCCAGCAGCTTTCAGGGTCCCACCTACGAGCAGTACTTC. Protein product: CASSFQGPTYEQYF.

DNA of the CDR3: TGTGCCAGCTCAAGTTCCCTCGGACAGGGGTTAACTGAAGCTTTCTTT. It is translated as CASSSSLGQGLTEAFF. V and J are TRBV18 and TRBJ1-1; 9 bases agree with TRBD1. The CDR3 length is 16 residues. V was clipped by 5 bases and J by 5 bases; unmatched bases: 12. Germline V lookup: CDR1 KGHSH, CDR2 LQKENI.

This chain connects TRBV7-2 to TRBJ1-1; D ambiguous. Germline assignment: CDR1 SGHTA and CDR2 FQGNSA. V dropped 5 bases and J dropped 3 bases, with 10 bases sitting between them. The length of the CDR3 is 13 residues. The CDR3 here is CASSRLPDTEAFF. In nucleotides, the CDR3 is TGTGCCAGCAGCCGCCTGCCGGACACTGAAGCTTTCTTT.

J is TRBJ2-7 and V is TRBV11-3; 13 nucleotides match TRBD2. Germline-derived CDR1 and CDR2 are SGHNT and YENEEA. After removal of 4 bases from V and 2 bases from J, the junction contained 14 bases not matched to a gene. This CDR3 has 19 residues. Written as DNA, the CDR3 is TGTGCCAGCAGCTCCCCTTTGCGCGCGGGACTAGCGGGGCCCTACGAGCAGTACTTC. This codes for CASSSPLRAGLAGPYEQYF.

The J gene is TRBJ2-5, the V gene TRBV11-3; 12 positions match TRBD2. Germline-derived CDR1 and CDR2 are SGHNT and YENEEA. There are 17 residues in the CDR3. J was trimmed by 5 bases and V by 2 bases; bases with no gene match: 9. CDR3 protein: CASSLNPLAGGGETQYF. For the CDR3, the DNA is TGTGCCAGCAGCTTAAACCCCCTAGCGGGAGGGGGGGAGACCCAGTACTTC.

The sample holds a few counts of this clone. V and J are TRBV5-1 and TRBJ2-2; D might be TRBD1 (5 bases). Trimming left V 3 bases short and J 4 bases short, with 13 bases between. Germline V gives CDR1 SGHRS, CDR2 YFSETQ. The CDR3 totals 15 residues. CDR3 in amino acids: CASSSPRVVTGELFF. For the CDR3, the DNA is TGCGCCAGCAGCTCACCCAGGGTAGTCACCGGGGAGCTGTTTTTT.

This clone has just a few counts. Other DNA sequences in this sample translate to the same CDR3. The CDR3 nucleotides read TGTGCCACCAGCAGAGGACAGGGAGTCAATGAGCAGTTCTTC. Amino acids: CATSRGQGVNEQFF. This rearrangement joins TRBV15 to TRBJ2-1; TRBD1 matches 7 bases. This CDR3 is 14 amino acids long. V gave up 1 base and J gave up 6 bases; unmatched junction bases: 3. From germline, CDR1 is LNHNV and CDR2 YYDKDF (reference sequence). Combining the CDR3 with reference TRBV15 and TRBJ2-1 gives the whole variable domain DAMVIQNPRYQVTQFGKPVTLSCSQTLNHNVMYWYQQKSSQAPKLLFHYYDKDFNNEADTPDNFQSRRPNTSFCFLDIRSPGLGDTAMYLCATSRGQGVNEQFFGPGTRLTVL.

The chain couples TRBV11-3 to TRBJ2-3; D may be TRBD1 or TRBD2 (6 bases each). Between the trimmed V and J ends, which lost 5 bases and 6 bases, there was a span of 12 bases. CDR3 length: 13 amino acids. Germline values: CDR1 SGHNT, CDR2 YENEEA. The CDR3 DNA follows: TGTGCCAGCAGCGCCCCCGGGGGCGATACGCAGTATTTT. It codes for CASSAPGGDTQYF.

The chain employs TRBV7-9 and TRBJ1-4, with TRBD1 as a possible D gene (6 bases). This CDR3 has 14 residues. Deletions cut 1 base from V and 7 bases from J, with 10 bases between. Germline CDR1 is SEHNR and CDR2 is FQNEAQ (reference sequence). For the CDR3, the DNA is TGTGCCAGCAGCTTAGGACAGGTCTCTGAAAAACTGTTTTTT. Amino acids: CASSLGQVSEKLFF.

The chain carries TRBV7-3 and TRBJ2-3, with TRBD2 matching 9 bases. Looked up from germline, CDR1 is SGHTA and CDR2 is FQGTGA. V shed 2 bases, J shed 3 bases, and the junction held 0 bases outside the gene matches. CDR3 length: 14 residues. The CDR3 nucleotides are TGTGCCAGCAGCTTAGCGGGGGGGACAGATACGCAGTATTTT. Its protein product is CASSLAGGTDTQYF. Supplemented by reference TRBV7-3 and TRBJ2-3, the full variable domain reads GAGVSQTPSNKVTEKGKYVELRCDPISGHTALYWYRQSLGQGPEFLIYFQGTGAADDSGLPNDRFFAVRPEGSVSTLKIQRTERGDSAVYLCASSLAGGTDTQYFGPGTRLTVL.

The gene calls are TRBV4-3 and TRBJ2-7; no clear D gene. The germline V gene encodes CDR1 LGHNA and CDR2 YSLEER. This CDR3 comprises 15 residues. V dropped 3 bases and J dropped 2 bases, with 14 bases sitting between them. CDR3 DNA: TGCGCCAGCAGCCAGGGAAGGACCCCTACCTACGAGCAGTACTTC. This sequence encodes CASSQGRTPTYEQYF.

The V and J genes are TRBV11-2 and TRBJ2-7; 8 bases align to TRBD1. The ends lost 3 bases at V and 5 bases at J; junction bases unmatched: 6. The CDR3 covers 14 residues. Germline V gives CDR1 SGHAT, CDR2 FQNNGV. Here the CDR3 reads CASSFDRGRDEQYF. CDR3 nucleotides: TGTGCCAGCAGCTTCGACAGGGGAAGGGACGAGCAGTACTTC.

CDR3 bases: TGTGCCAGTCAGGGGACTAGCGTCGACAATGAGCAGTTCTTC. This gives the protein CASQGTSVDNEQFF. The V gene is TRBV19, the J gene TRBJ2-1, with 10 bases identical to TRBD2. The CDR3 runs to 14 residues. V trimming: 8 bases; J trimming: 5 bases; junction bases outside the gene matches: 6. CDR1 is LNHDA and CDR2 is SQIVND in the germline V gene (reference sequence). Combining the CDR3 with reference TRBV19 and TRBJ2-1 gives the whole variable domain DGGITQSPKYLFRKEGQNVTLSCEQNLNHDAMYWYRQDPGQGLRLIYYSQIVNDFQKGDIAEGYSVSREKKESFPLTVTSAQKNPTAFYLCASQGTSVDNEQFFGPGTRLTVL.

The chain is built from TRBV7-2 and TRBJ2-2; a weak D match, TRBD1 (5 bases). Trimming shortened V by 3 bases and J by 1 base, and 9 bases separated the two germline ends. The CDR3 has 15 amino acids. The V gene's germline CDR1 is SGHTA and CDR2 FQGNSA. CDR3 sequence (DNA): TGTGCCAGCAGCTTCCTTGGACAGAACACCGGGGAGCTGTTTTTT. Translated, it gives CASSFLGQNTGELFF.

The chain recombines TRBV5-4 with TRBJ2-7; D not resolved. The CDR3 runs to 15 residues. Germline-derived CDR1 and CDR2 are SGHNT and YYREEE (reference sequence). Trimming stripped 0 bases from V and 0 bases from J, with 10 bases between. Here the CDR3 reads CASSLGSRSSYEQYF. The CDR3 region has the DNA TGTGCCAGCAGCTTGGGTTCGCGGAGCTCCTACGAGCAGTACTTC. The variable domain in full, completed from reference TRBV5-4 and TRBJ2-7, reads ETGVTQSPTHLIKTRGQQVTLRCSSQSGHNTVSWYQQALGQGPQFIFQYYREEENGRGNFPPRFSGLQFPNYSSELNVNALELDDSALYLCASSLGSRSSYEQYFGPGTRLTVT.

The chain combines TRBV7-9 with TRBJ1-2; D ambiguous. Germline V gene data show CDR1 as SEHNR and CDR2 as FQNEAQ (reference sequence). The V end lost 5 bases, the J end lost 2 bases, and 15 bases lay between the germline ends. The length of the CDR3 is 15 residues. CDR3 in DNA: TGTGCCAGCAGCCTTCTGACCGGGCAGAACTATGGCTACACCTTC. Translating it yields CASSLLTGQNYGYTF.

This clone has just a few counts. This chain connects TRBV7-8 to TRBJ2-1; TRBD2 might be the D (7 bases). The CDR3 length is 15 residues. V lost 5 bases, J lost 0 bases, and 11 bases lay in between. Looked up from germline, CDR1 is SGHVS and CDR2 is FQNEAQ. The CDR3 DNA is TGTGCCAGCAGCCGAGGGGGGGCCTCCTACAATGAGCAGTTCTTC. As protein: CASSRGGASYNEQFF.

Written as DNA, the CDR3 is TGTGCCAGCAGCTTATCCCTTCTCACAGATACGCAGTATTTT. Its protein product is CASSLSLLTDTQYF. The J gene is TRBJ2-3, the V gene TRBV7-2; D ambiguous. Trimming took 2 bases from V and 2 from J, leaving 8 bases between them. The CDR3 length is 14 residues. Germline CDR1 SGHTA, CDR2 FQGNSA. The variable domain in full, completed from reference TRBV7-2 and TRBJ2-3, reads GAGVSQSPSNKVTEKGKDVELRCDPISGHTALYWYRQSLGQGLEFLIYFQGNSAPDKSGLPSDRFSAERTGGSVSTLTIQRTQQEDSAVYLCASSLSLLTDTQYFGPGTRLTVL.

The V call is TRBV2, the J call TRBJ1-5; TRBD1 agrees at 7 bases. This CDR3 is built from 16 residues. V shed 3 bases and J 3 bases; nucleotides not matched to a gene: 8. Looked up from germline, CDR1 is SNHLY and CDR2 is FYNNEI. CDR3 nucleotides: TGTGCCAGCAGTGACCCGACAGGGCGCTACAATCAGCCCCAGCATTTT. Protein product: CASSDPTGRYNQPQHF.

This clone showed up just a few times. The V gene is TRBV2, the J gene TRBJ1-6, with D possibly being TRBD1 (5 bases). The CDR3 has 12 residues. V dropped 8 bases and J dropped 13 bases, with 15 bases sitting between them. Looked up from germline, CDR1 is SNHLY and CDR2 is FYNNEI. Here the CDR3 reads CASLLKGNPLHF. The CDR3 coding sequence is TGTGCCAGCCTCCTAAAGGGGAACCCCCTCCACTTT.

This clone was observed once. This chain connects TRBV7-8 to TRBJ2-7, with D unclear. The CDR3 length is 15 residues. Germline V gene sequence: CDR1 SGHVS, CDR2 FQNEAQ. Trimming stripped 0 bases from V and 3 bases from J, with 12 bases between. The CDR3 region is CASSLARIRNYEQYF. The CDR3 nucleotides are TGTGCCAGCAGCTTAGCCCGGATCAGAAACTACGAGCAGTACTTC.

The rearrangement uses TRBV11-2 and TRBJ2-7; D possibly corresponds to TRBD1 (6 bases). This CDR3 has 13 residues. The V gene's germline CDR1 is SGHAT and CDR2 FQNNGV. V lost 4 bases, J lost 4 bases, and 11 bases lay in between. The CDR3 DNA follows: TGTGCCAGCAGCTACGCAGGGGTGTACGAGCAGTACTTC. It is translated as CASSYAGVYEQYF. The variable domain in full, with the rest retrieved from reference TRBV11-2 and TRBJ2-7, is EAGVAQSPRYKIIEKRQSVAFWCNPISGHATLYWYQQILGQGPKLLIQFQNNGVVDDSQLPKDRFSAERLKGVDSTLKIQPAKLEDSAVYLCASSYAGVYEQYFGPGTRLTVT.